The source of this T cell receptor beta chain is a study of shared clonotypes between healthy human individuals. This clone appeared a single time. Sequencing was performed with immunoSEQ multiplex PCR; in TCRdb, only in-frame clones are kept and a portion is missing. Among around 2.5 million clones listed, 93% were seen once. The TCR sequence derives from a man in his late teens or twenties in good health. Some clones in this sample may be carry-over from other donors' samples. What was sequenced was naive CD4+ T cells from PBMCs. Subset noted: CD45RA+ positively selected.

In DNA, the CDR3 is TGTGCCAGCAGCTTAGGTCTCGCGGGAGGGCCGAGGTGGGCGACCCAGTACTTC. Its protein product is CASSLGLAGGPRWATQYF. The chain couples TRBV7-2 to TRBJ2-5; 9 positions match TRBD2. CDR1 and CDR2 (germline): SGHTA, FQGNSA. The CDR3 has 18 residues. The ends lost 1 base at V and 7 bases at J; junction bases unmatched: 16. Drawing the rest from reference TRBV7-2 and TRBJ2-5, the complete variable domain is GAGVSQSPSNKVTEKGKDVELRCDPISGHTALYWYRQSLGQGLEFLIYFQGNSAPDKSGLPSDRFSAERTGGSVSTLTIQRTQQEDSAVYLCASSLGLAGGPRWATQYFGPGTRLLVL.